This T cell receptor beta chain was documented in a study of blood T cell repertoires in COVID-19. Across the study: Material from acute and convalescent COVID-19 was sourced from the United States, Italy and Spain. Nucleic acid was either cDNA or gDNA, and it came from T cells, B-cell-depleted T cells, or PBMCs.

CDR1 and CDR2 from the germline V gene are DFQATT and SNEGSKA (reference sequence). The V end lost 3 bases, the J end lost 0 bases, and 11 bases lay between the germline ends. The CDR3 length is 15 residues. The assay was immunoSEQ multiplex PCR, and TCRdb's table has in-frame clones only and misses some. The sample records around 360,000 clones, 80% to 90% being singletons. This clone showed up just a few times. Participant ages covered roughly 18 to 89 years across 25 or so US areas. Assignments of participants to cohorts depended upon their own reported clinical history. The V and J genes are TRBV20-1 and TRBJ1-4, with D unclear. The clonotype originates from a man in his forties or fifties in a cohort exposed to, infected with or recovered from COVID-19 (not recorded which). Sample: PBMCs or T cells enriched from blood (not recorded which). The DNA of the CDR3 is TGCAGTGCTAGTCCCAGGTCCTCAACTAATGAAAAACTGTTTTTT. Its protein is CSASPRSSTNEKLFF.